Below are 26 T cell receptor beta chains sequenced from a single sample in a study of CD8 T cells in ankylosing spondylitis. MiXCR was run by TCRdb on the 5' RACE reads, yielding one entry per CDR3 protein. The sample lists about 440,000 distinct CDR3 sequences, 15% to 20% occurring once. These receptors have no known antigen. Overall study results and limits: Blood of patients with ankylosing spondylitis appeared to be characterized by a TCR beta motif of several highly homologous variants.

The material sequenced was blood, either unsorted or a sorted T cell fraction (not recorded which). The receptors derive from a male donor with ankylosing spondylitis.

This clonotype was counted at least ten times. V usage is TRBV12-3 or TRBV12-4 and J usage is TRBJ2-1; TRBD2 matches 14 bases. This CDR3 comprises 14 residues. The trim removed 6 bases at V and 7 bases at J, leaving 2 bases unmatched. CDR3: CASRGTSGRNEQFF. Written as DNA, the CDR3 is TGTGCCAGCAGGGGGACTAGCGGGAGAAATGAGCAGTTCTTC.

This clonotype was found a few times. The chain recombines TRBV20-1 with TRBJ1-1; 8 bases fit TRBD1. The V segment lost 4 bases and the J segment 8 bases; nucleotides outside the gene matches: 6. This CDR3 has 12 amino acids. CDR1 and CDR2 from the germline V gene are DFQATT and SNEGSKA (reference sequence). Here the CDR3 DNA reads TGCAGTGCTATTACAGGGGGTTTGGAAGCTTTCTTT. As protein: CSAITGGLEAFF.

In this sample, this clonotype turned up a few times. The CDR3 nucleotides read TGCGCCAGCAGCAGCGGGGGGCCCGGAAACACCATATATTTT. It codes for CASSSGGPGNTIYF. V usage is TRBV5-1 and J usage is TRBJ1-3; TRBD1 might be the D (6 bases). V was cut by 4 bases and J by 4 bases, with 12 bases left in between. CDR1 SGHRS and CDR2 YFSETQ come from the germline V gene. This CDR3 spans 14 amino acids. Drawing the rest from reference TRBV5-1 and TRBJ1-3, the complete variable domain is KAGVTQTPRYLIKTRGQQVTLSCSPISGHRSVSWYQQTPGQGLQFLFEYFSETQRNKGNFPGRFSGRQFSNSRSEMNVSTLELGDSALYLCASSSGGPGNTIYFGEGSWLTVV.

The chain couples TRBV3-1 to TRBJ2-7; perhaps TRBD2 as D (6 bases). CDR3 length: 14 amino acids. The V gene's germline CDR1 is LGHDT and CDR2 YNNKEL (reference sequence). Trimming stripped 1 base from V and 0 bases from J, with 7 bases between. The CDR3 protein is CASSQGGVSYEQYF. The CDR3 DNA is TGTGCCAGCAGCCAAGGGGGGGTCTCCTACGAGCAGTACTTC.

This clonotype was picked up a small number of times. The J gene is TRBJ1-6, the V gene TRBV10-3, with D perhaps TRBD1 (5 bases). CDR3 length: 14 residues. The V gene's germline CDR1 is ENHRY and CDR2 SYGVKD. Deletions cut 6 bases from V and 9 bases from J, with 15 bases between. The CDR3, as DNA: TGTGCCATCAGCAGGGAGGGGTCTGGTTCACCCCTCCACTTT. Translating it yields CAISREGSGSPLHF.

This clonotype was seen just once. V gene TRBV7-9 combines with J gene TRBJ1-1, with D hard to call. This CDR3 has 13 amino acids. The V end was cut by 5 bases, the J end by 1 base, with 8 bases between. The germline V gene encodes CDR1 SEHNR and CDR2 FQNEAQ (reference sequence). CDR3 amino acids: CASSAAGNTEAFF. The CDR3 nucleotides are TGTGCCAGCAGCGCCGCCGGGAACACTGAAGCTTTCTTT.

V usage is TRBV5-1 and J usage is TRBJ2-5; 7 nucleotides line up with TRBD2. Germline loops: CDR1 SGHRS, CDR2 YFSETQ. Unmatched junction bases numbered 9, after V lost 4 bases and J lost 3 bases. The length of the CDR3 is 15 residues. The CDR3 DNA reads as TGCGCCAGCAGCCCTTCGGGGGGAGGGGAAGAGACCCAGTACTTC. The encoded protein is CASSPSGGGEETQYF.

This clonotype was seen only a few times. The V gene is TRBV10-3, the J gene TRBJ2-7, with 8 bases that match TRBD2. V lost 6 bases to trimming and J lost 2 bases; unmatched junction nucleotides: 3. The CDR3 is 13 amino acids. In germline, CDR1 is ENHRY, CDR2 SYGVKD. This CDR3 is CAIRDGRAYEQYF. Written as DNA, the CDR3 is TGTGCCATCAGGGACGGGAGGGCCTACGAGCAGTACTTC.

This clonotype turned up a few times. The rearrangement links TRBV6-5 to TRBJ1-6; maybe TRBD1 (5 bases). The CDR3 consists of 18 residues. Looked up from germline, CDR1 is MNHEY and CDR2 is SVGAGI. With 0 bases removed from V and 6 bases from J, the gap between germline ends came to 18 bases. The CDR3 sequence: CASSYSPQGRGGNSPLHF. The CDR3 region has the DNA TGTGCCAGCAGTTACTCCCCCCAGGGACGGGGCGGTAATTCACCCCTCCACTTT.

This clonotype was counted ten times or more. This chain joins TRBV12-3 or TRBV12-4 and TRBJ1-1; D unclear. This CDR3 has 14 residues. Trimming took off 8 bases at V and 6 bases at J, with 19 bases between the two ends. The CDR3 DNA follows: TGTGCCAGCTCTCTCAAACCGGGGTCCGCTGAAGCTTTCTTT. Translating it yields CASSLKPGSAEAFF.

The sample holds a few counts of this clonotype. The chain has TRBV7-6 and TRBJ1-5; D is ambiguous. Trimming stripped 6 bases from V and 1 base from J, with 7 bases between. Germline V lookup: CDR1 SGHVS, CDR2 FNYEAQ. The CDR3 spans 13 residues. CDR3 nucleotides: TGTGCCAGCAGATTATCCAGCAATCAGCCCCAGCATTTT. Encoded protein: CASRLSSNQPQHF.

This chain connects TRBV19 to TRBJ2-7, with D unresolved. In germline, CDR1 is LNHDA, CDR2 SQIVND (reference sequence). The CDR3 has 15 residues. Trimming removed 0 bases at V and 3 bases at J, with 12 bases between. In nucleotides, the CDR3 is TGTGCCAGTAGTATAGATCAAGGGCGCCGCTACGAGCAGTACTTC. This encodes CASSIDQGRRYEQYF.

The V call is TRBV7-8, the J call TRBJ1-1; D gene unclear. Germline V CDR1 and CDR2: SGHVS, FQNEAQ. Trimming took off 5 bases at V and 5 bases at J, with 18 bases between the two ends. The CDR3 contains 15 residues. The CDR3 coding sequence is TGTGCCAGCAGCCCACGGGGTGAGAAGAAAACTGAAGCTTTCTTT. It is translated as CASSPRGEKKTEAFF.

This clonotype was found a few times. This rearrangement joins TRBV10-1 to TRBJ2-3, with 12 bases identical to TRBD2. Germline V gene sequence: CDR1 WNHNN, CDR2 SYGVQD (reference sequence). CDR3 length: 15 residues. Trimming at V came to 6 bases and at J to 7 bases, leaving 8 bases not matched to a gene. The CDR3 bases are TGCGCCAGCAGCGACTCGACTAGCGGGGGTTATACGCAGTATTTT. It translates to CASSDSTSGGYTQYF.

Many counts were recorded for this clonotype. The rearrangement links TRBV12-3 or TRBV12-4 to TRBJ1-4; no reliable D call. Trimming took 3 bases from V and 10 from J, leaving 12 bases between them. This CDR3 has 13 amino acids. The CDR3 sequence: CASSFNPGSKLFF. CDR3 nucleotide sequence: TGTGCCAGCAGTTTCAATCCGGGGTCAAAACTGTTTTTT.

This chain uses TRBV9 with TRBJ2-1; 10 bases are shared with TRBD2. J was trimmed by 10 bases and V by 2 bases; bases with no gene match: 6. The CDR3 totals 14 residues. The germline gives CDR1 SGDLS, CDR2 YYNGEE. The CDR3 DNA reads TGTGCCAGCAGCGTCCCTAGCGGGAGTGGGGAGCAGTTCTTC. Its translation is CASSVPSGSGEQFF.

This chain links TRBV4-2 with TRBJ1-6, with 7 bases that match TRBD1. This CDR3 comprises 16 residues. V lost 1 base and J lost 8; bases outside the gene matches: 8. Germline V lookup: CDR1 LGHNA, CDR2 YNFKEQ. Here the CDR3 reads CASSQGGQDLHSPLHF. The CDR3, as DNA: TGTGCCAGCAGCCAAGGAGGACAGGACCTCCATTCACCCCTCCACTTT.

Turning to this clonotype: The CDR3 ends on some other residue instead of the conserved phenylalanine or tryptophan, so this is likely a read error. The chain combines TRBV28 with TRBJ2-7; 7 bases line up with TRBD1. V trimming: 4 bases; J trimming: 4 bases; junction bases outside the gene matches: 4. The germline V gene has CDR1 MDHEN and CDR2 SYDVKM. The CDR3 runs to 13 residues. The CDR3 nucleotides are TGTGCCAGCAGTTACGGGACAGCTTACGAGCAGTACTCC. Its protein is CASSYGTAYEQYS.

This clonotype has more than one count but fewer than ten. The CDR3 coding sequence is TGTGCCAGCAGCTTACAGGGCGGGGCCGGGACTGAAGCTTTCTTT. As protein: CASSLQGGAGTEAFF. The chain links TRBV7-3 to TRBJ1-1, with D possibly being TRBD1 (5 bases). Germline lookup yields CDR1 SGHTA and CDR2 FQGTGA. V lost 2 bases and J lost 5, with 15 bases in between. The CDR3 runs 15 residues.

The chain has TRBV10-3 and TRBJ1-2; perhaps TRBD1 as D (5 bases). CDR1 is ENHRY and CDR2 is SYGVKD in the germline V gene. Trimming took 3 bases from V and 5 from J, leaving 10 bases between them. CDR3 length: 13 residues. The CDR3 DNA reads as TGTGCCATCAGTGAAGGGACTTCGTATGGCTACACCTTC. It codes for CAISEGTSYGYTF.

This clonotype was observed at least ten times. This rearrangement joins TRBV4-3 to TRBJ1-1; D unresolved. The CDR3 is 14 amino acids. The germline V gene has CDR1 LGHNA and CDR2 YSLEER. V shed 0 bases and J shed 1 base, with 6 bases lying between them. CDR3 in amino acids: CASSQDPGNTEAFF. As DNA, the CDR3 is TGCGCCAGCAGCCAAGATCCCGGGAACACTGAAGCTTTCTTT.

This clonotype was seen once. The V call is TRBV24-1, the J call TRBJ2-5; TRBD1 matches at 12 bases. The CDR3 length is 17 residues. V was clipped by 2 bases and J by 4 bases; unmatched bases: 7. Germline assignment: CDR1 KGHDR and CDR2 SFDVKD. CDR3 DNA: TGTGCCACCAGTGATTGGCGGGGACAGGGGGCTTTAGAGACCCAGTACTTC. Protein: CATSDWRGQGALETQYF.

This clonotype came up a few times. This chain uses TRBV30 with TRBJ1-2; TRBD1 aligns across 7 bases. Per the germline V gene, CDR1 is GTSNPN and CDR2 is SVGIG (reference sequence). The length of the CDR3 is 14 residues. J was trimmed by 8 bases and V by 0 bases; bases with no gene match: 9. The CDR3 DNA follows: TGTGCCTGGAGTGTACTTACAGGGGAGCGGGGCTACACCTTC. This sequence encodes CAWSVLTGERGYTF. The whole variable domain, remainder taken from reference TRBV30 and TRBJ1-2, is SQTIHQWPATLVQPVGSPLSLECTVEGTSNPNLYWYRQAAGRGLQLLFYSVGIGQISSEVPQNLSASRPQDRQFILSSKKLLLSDSGFYLCAWSVLTGERGYTFGSGTRLTVV.

Only a few counts were recorded for this clonotype. The chain links TRBV4-3 to TRBJ1-2; D remains ambiguous. The CDR3 consists of 17 residues. The germline CDR1 and CDR2 sequences are LGHNA and YSLEER. The V end was cut by 0 bases, the J end by 4 bases, with 18 bases between. CDR3 sequence reads: CASSQDYSVSFSYGYTF. The CDR3 DNA follows: TGCGCCAGCAGCCAAGATTATAGTGTGAGCTTTTCCTATGGCTACACCTTC.

There are a few counts of this clonotype. The rearrangement links TRBV5-1 to TRBJ1-2; 9 nucleotides match TRBD1. V gave up 3 bases and J gave up 8 bases; unmatched junction bases: 5. CDR3 size: 13 residues. Germline CDR1 SGHRS, CDR2 YFSETQ. CDR3 loop: CASSSQGAEGYTF. In DNA form, the CDR3 reads TGCGCCAGCAGCTCACAGGGGGCTGAGGGCTACACCTTC.

J is TRBJ2-1 and V is TRBV6-1; 7 bases are shared with TRBD2. V lost 7 bases and J lost 7; bases outside the gene matches: 16. Germline values: CDR1 MNHNS, CDR2 SASEGT. The CDR3 totals 16 residues. Written as DNA, the CDR3 is TGTGCCAGCACAGCGGGGCCAGGGCTGCTTTGGAATGAGCAGTTCTTC. This translates into CASTAGPGLLWNEQFF.